Listed here are 26 T cell receptor beta chains from one sample, sequenced in a study of shared clonotypes between healthy human individuals. Here immunoSEQ multiplex PCR was the method, and the copy in TCRdb shows in-frame clones only, minus some. This table holds 2 million to 2.5 million clones, roughly 93% found once. The specimen was naive CD4+ T cells from PBMCs. Subset meaning: CD45RA+ positively selected. The receptors here all came from a man between 18 and 35 years old in good health. Some clones in this sample may be carry-over from other donors' samples.

V usage is TRBV9 and J usage is TRBJ2-5, with 11 bases aligning to TRBD2. Germline-derived CDR1 and CDR2 are SGDLS and YYNGEE. This CDR3 is built from 16 residues. With V trimmed by 1 base and J by 5 bases, 7 bases remained unmatched. In DNA, the CDR3 is TGTGCCAGCAGCGTAACCATAGCGGGAGGGCCGGAGACCCAGTACTTC. This gives the protein CASSVTIAGGPETQYF.

To note about this clone: Other DNA sequences in this sample translate to the same CDR3. The V gene is TRBV7-9, the J gene TRBJ2-1; no reliable D call. V lost 1 base and J lost 7, with 8 bases in between. The CDR3 loop spans 13 amino acids. The germline gives CDR1 SEHNR, CDR2 FQNEAQ (reference sequence). The CDR3 region is CASSLESGNEQFF. The CDR3 bases are TGTGCCAGCAGCTTAGAATCTGGGAATGAGCAGTTCTTC.

V usage is TRBV6-1 and J usage is TRBJ1-4, with D perhaps matching TRBD1 (5 bases). The germline CDR1 and CDR2 sequences are MNHNS and SASEGT. V was cut by 6 bases and J by 0 bases, with 11 bases left in between. The CDR3 length is 15 residues. The CDR3 DNA is TGTGCCAGCAGGAGCCGGGACGCAACTAATGAAAAACTGTTTTTT. Translation gives CASRSRDATNEKLFF.

The V gene is TRBV7-3, the J gene TRBJ1-2; D ambiguous. V gave up 5 bases and J gave up 7 bases, with 14 bases separating them. Germline assignment: CDR1 SGHTA and CDR2 FQGTGA. The CDR3 totals 13 residues. The CDR3 protein is CASSLNSWGGYTF. The CDR3 nucleotides are TGTGCCAGCAGCCTAAACAGCTGGGGTGGCTACACCTTC.

The J gene is TRBJ2-3, the V gene TRBV5-4; D not resolved. Germline V gene lookup returns CDR1 SGHNT and CDR2 YYREEE (reference sequence). Trimming took off 4 bases at V and 6 bases at J, with 12 bases between the two ends. CDR3 length: 13 residues. The CDR3 reads CASSLGWRDTQYF. The CDR3 nucleotides read TGTGCCAGCAGCCTGGGGTGGCGGGATACGCAGTATTTT.

V and J are TRBV7-9 and TRBJ2-1; 7 nucleotides agree with TRBD1. Trimming removed 6 bases from V and 4 bases from J; junction bases left unmatched: 9. This CDR3 spans 15 amino acids. Germline-derived CDR1 and CDR2 are SEHNR and FQNEAQ (reference sequence). In DNA, the CDR3 is TGTGCCAGCAGTCCAAGGGGGACAGAGTACAATGAGCAGTTCTTC. Protein: CASSPRGTEYNEQFF.

The chain is built from TRBV28 and TRBJ1-1, with unresolved D. The V gene's germline CDR1 is MDHEN and CDR2 SYDVKM. This CDR3 region has 15 residues. V dropped 5 bases and J dropped 1 base, with 14 bases sitting between them. CDR3 sequence reads: CASSPAGGKNTEAFF. As DNA, the CDR3 is TGTGCCAGCAGTCCCGCGGGCGGCAAGAACACTGAAGCTTTCTTT.

V is TRBV11-2 and J is TRBJ2-2, with D possibly TRBD2 on 8 matching bases. Trimming took off 4 bases at V and 6 bases at J, with 21 bases between the two ends. The CDR3 spans 17 residues. Germline-derived CDR1 and CDR2 are SGHAT and FQNNGV. In DNA form, the CDR3 reads TGTGCCAGCAGCTACAGGGGCTACGGGAGGGCCTCCGGGGAGCTGTTTTTT. It encodes CASSYRGYGRASGELFF.

This clone was recorded once. Within the sample, other DNA sequences also encode this same CDR3. CDR3 in amino acids: CASSLGLAGVGEQYF. The CDR3, as DNA: TGTGCCAGCAGTCTTGGACTAGCGGGAGTTGGTGAGCAGTACTTC. The V and J genes are TRBV28 and TRBJ2-7; 13 positions agree with TRBD2. V dropped 5 bases and J dropped 7; count of bases not matched to a gene: 8. CDR3 length equals 15 residues. CDR1 is MDHEN, CDR2 SYDVKM, per germline.

Remarks on this clone: Other DNA sequences of this sample code for an identical CDR3. The chain has TRBV7-3 and TRBJ2-5, with TRBD2 matching 12 bases. The germline V gene has CDR1 SGHTA and CDR2 FQGTGA. The CDR3 is 14 amino acids. The trim removed 6 bases at V and 3 bases at J, leaving 2 bases unmatched. The CDR3 loop reads CASSRTSGKETQYF. CDR3 coding DNA: TGTGCCAGCAGTCGGACTAGCGGGAAAGAGACCCAGTACTTC.

The V and J genes are TRBV27 and TRBJ2-7; possibly TRBD1 for D (6 bases). V shed 11 bases and J shed 0 bases, with 20 bases lying between them. Germline V CDR1 and CDR2: MNHEY, SMNVEV (reference sequence). There are 15 residues in the CDR3. The CDR3 DNA reads TGTGCCCCCGAGTCCTCAGACAGGCCCTCCTACGAGCAGTACTTC. As protein: CAPESSDRPSYEQYF.

The chain is built from TRBV5-8 and TRBJ1-2, with D tentatively TRBD1 (6 bases). The V gene lost 4 bases and the J gene lost 7 bases, with 17 bases spanning the gap. Germline CDR1 reads SGHTS; CDR2 reads YDEGEE. The CDR3 extends over 14 amino acids. The CDR3 sequence is CASSAYTGGRGYTF. DNA for the CDR3: TGTGCCAGCAGCGCCTACACGGGGGGCCGTGGCTACACCTTC. Using reference TRBV5-8 and TRBJ1-2 for the parts outside the CDR3, the full variable domain is EAGVTQSPTHLIKTRGQQATLRCSPISGHTSVYWYQQALGLGLQFLLWYDEGEERNRGNFPPRFSGRQFPNYSSELNVNALELEDSALYLCASSAYTGGRGYTFGSGTRLTVV.

This chain connects TRBV7-2 to TRBJ1-1, with 9 positions matching TRBD1. The CDR3 loop spans 14 amino acids. Trimming removed 1 base from V and 8 bases from J; junction bases left unmatched: 5. The germline V gene has CDR1 SGHTA and CDR2 FQGNSA. The CDR3 region has the DNA TGTGCCAGCAGCTTAGTTGGGACAGGGTCAGAAGCTTTCTTT. It specifies CASSLVGTGSEAFF.

Worth noting for this clone: The sample carries other DNA sequences with the same CDR3. The chain recombines TRBV18 with TRBJ2-5, with 9 bases that match TRBD1. Germline V gives CDR1 KGHSH, CDR2 LQKENI. The CDR3 has 15 residues. With 3 bases clipped from V and 2 bases from J, the junction kept 4 bases outside the gene matches. In DNA, the CDR3 is TGTGCCAGCTCACCGCGACAGGGGGATCAAGAGACCCAGTACTTC. This sequence encodes CASSPRQGDQETQYF.

The chain is built from TRBV30 and TRBJ2-1; a weak D match, TRBD1 (5 bases). Trimming cost V 2 bases and J 2 bases, with 13 bases left between them. Germline V lookup: CDR1 GTSNPN, CDR2 SVGIG (reference sequence). The CDR3 spans 15 residues. The DNA for the CDR3 is TGTGCCTGGAGTTCGTCAGGGTCCCCCTACAATGAGCAGTTCTTC. Its protein is CAWSSSGSPYNEQFF.

The chain links TRBV18 to TRBJ1-1, with 9 nucleotides matching TRBD1. Germline values: CDR1 KGHSH, CDR2 LQKENI. This CDR3 has 15 residues. Losses at the gene ends were 3 bases for V and 7 bases for J; bases not matched to a gene: 9. The CDR3 region is CASSPLGQGFVEAFF. The CDR3, as DNA: TGTGCCAGCTCACCCCTGGGACAGGGATTTGTTGAAGCTTTCTTT. Filled out from reference TRBV18 and TRBJ1-1, the complete variable domain reads NAGVMQNPRHLVRRRGQEARLRCSPMKGHSHVYWYRQLPEEGLKFMVYLQKENIIDESGMPKERFSAEFPKEGPSILRIQQVVRGDSAAYFCASSPLGQGFVEAFFGQGTRLTVV.

The chain carries TRBV10-2 and TRBJ1-5; D remains ambiguous. Germline V gene lookup returns CDR1 WSHSY and CDR2 SAAADI. This CDR3 has 11 amino acids. Trimming took 7 bases from V and 6 from J, leaving 7 bases between them. CDR3 region: CASTIFQPQHF. The CDR3 DNA reads TGCGCCAGCACGATTTTTCAGCCCCAGCATTTT.

J is TRBJ1-4 and V is TRBV28; D call uncertain. Between the trimmed V and J ends, which lost 6 bases and 5 bases, there was a span of 16 bases. This CDR3 spans 15 amino acids. Looked up from germline, CDR1 is MDHEN and CDR2 is SYDVKM. The CDR3 DNA follows: TGTGCCAGCAGCCAGGCGAAGGGTGGGAATGAAAAACTGTTTTTT. Its protein is CASSQAKGGNEKLFF.

This chain connects TRBV14 to TRBJ1-1; D uncertain. The CDR3 length is 13 residues. Trimming stripped 4 bases from V and 2 bases from J, with 8 bases between. The germline V gene encodes CDR1 SGHDN and CDR2 FVKESK. The CDR3 DNA reads as TGTGCCAGCAGCCTCGGACGCAACACTGAAGCTTTCTTT. Translation: CASSLGRNTEAFF.

The rearrangement uses TRBV6-5 and TRBJ1-1; possible D gene TRBD1, 6 bases. The CDR3 runs 16 residues. CDR1 is MNHEY and CDR2 is SVGAGI in the germline V gene. V gave up 4 bases and J gave up 1 base, with 16 bases separating them. CDR3 bases: TGTGCCAGCAGTTCTTCACAGGGACGTCAGAACACTGAAGCTTTCTTT. It encodes CASSSSQGRQNTEAFF.

J is TRBJ2-5 and V is TRBV6-1; tentative D call: TRBD2 (6 bases). The V gene lost 11 bases and the J gene lost 1 base, with 14 bases spanning the gap. This CDR3 comprises 13 residues. Germline V gives CDR1 MNHNS, CDR2 SASEGT. The CDR3 loop is CAGRGTVQETQYF. CDR3 nucleotides: TGTGCCGGTCGCGGGACGGTCCAAGAGACCCAGTACTTC.

J is TRBJ2-1 and V is TRBV11-2; a possible D gene is TRBD2 (6 bases). V lost 1 base and J lost 5, with 18 bases in between. The length of the CDR3 is 17 residues. In germline, CDR1 is SGHAT, CDR2 FQNNGV. CDR3 region: CASSLGVTSRTNNEQFF. CDR3 bases: TGTGCCAGCAGCTTAGGTGTGACTAGTCGGACAAACAATGAGCAGTTCTTC.

This chain uses TRBV2 with TRBJ2-1, with D possibly being TRBD1 or TRBD2 (5 bases each). The germline gives CDR1 SNHLY, CDR2 FYNNEI. V dropped 6 bases and J dropped 6 bases, with 15 bases sitting between them. This CDR3 region has 14 residues. CDR3 residues: CASRPRENFNEQFF. CDR3 DNA: TGTGCCAGCAGGCCCAGGGAGAATTTCAATGAGCAGTTCTTC. Drawing the rest from reference TRBV2 and TRBJ2-1, the complete variable domain is EPEVTQTPSHQVTQMGQEVILRCVPISNHLYFYWYRQILGQKVEFLVSFYNNEISEKSEIFDDQFSVERPDGSNFTLKIRSTKLEDSAMYFCASRPRENFNEQFFGPGTRLTVL.

The chain links TRBV19 to TRBJ1-5; D remains unclear. Germline values: CDR1 LNHDA, CDR2 SQIVND (reference sequence). Trimming removed 3 bases from V and 0 bases from J, with 9 bases in between. CDR3 length equals 15 residues. The chain's CDR3 is CASSMVVGSNQPQHF. The CDR3 region has the DNA TGTGCCAGTAGTATGGTTGTGGGTAGCAATCAGCCCCAGCATTTT.

The chain links TRBV7-8 to TRBJ2-1, with 7 bases matching TRBD2. The trim removed 1 base at V and 8 bases at J, leaving 8 bases unmatched. The CDR3 consists of 15 residues. Germline V gene sequence: CDR1 SGHVS, CDR2 FQNEAQ. The CDR3 is CASSLVGGSADEQFF. In DNA form, the CDR3 reads TGTGCCAGCAGCTTAGTAGGCGGGAGCGCCGATGAGCAGTTCTTC. Full variable domain (missing parts from reference TRBV7-8 and TRBJ2-1): GAGVSQSPRYKVAKRGQDVALRCDPISGHVSLFWYQQALGQGPEFLTYFQNEAQLDKSGLPSDRFFAERPEGSVSTLKIQRTQQEDSAVYLCASSLVGGSADEQFFGPGTRLTVL.

The rearrangement joins TRBV6-1 to TRBJ2-7; TRBD2 matches at 9 bases. Looked up from germline, CDR1 is MNHNS and CDR2 is SASEGT. The CDR3 totals 15 residues. Losses at the gene ends were 1 base for V and 4 bases for J; bases not matched to a gene: 5. The CDR3 here is CASSEEGAGGYEQYF. CDR3 nucleotides: TGTGCCAGCAGTGAAGAGGGAGCGGGAGGATACGAGCAGTACTTC.